This TCR beta chain was recorded in a study of STAT5B mutations in CD4+ large granular lymphocyte leukemia. Across the study: Healthy donors showed HLA-associated enrichment of the CDR3 'QG' motif. Study-level points and caveats: CD4-sorted patient repertoires seemed more clonal than healthy CD4+ repertoires. Main leukemic clonotypes were patient-specific, but more than 20% appeared at low frequency elsewhere. The CD4+ versus CD8+ T-LGLL clonality difference may reflect limited sample size.

Measured with immunoSEQ multiplex PCR; TCRdb has only the in-frame clones, and not every one. The sample contains nearly 35,000 clones, roughly 76% of which appear only once. Comments on this clone: Its antigen is not identified.

The germline V gene has CDR1 SGHVS and CDR2 FQNEAQ. V was clipped by 6 bases and J by 4 bases, with 4 bases between them. The CDR3 contains 11 residues. The sequenced sample was CD4+ T cells from blood buffy coats. The sequence came from a human donor in good health. V gene TRBV7-8 combines with J gene TRBJ1-3; the D is unclear. The CDR3 DNA follows: TGTGCCAGCAGATCCGGAAACACCATATATTTT. Translation: CASRSGNTIYF.